These T cell receptor beta chains were read from a single sample in a study of T cell responses to AZD1222 COVID-19 vaccine. Only in-frame clones appear in the TCRdb table, and some are missing; sequencing was by immunoSEQ multiplex PCR. The sample carries about 88,000 clones, under 95% recorded once. This sample comprised peripheral blood, obtained on day 0 of MenACWY control vaccination. The receptors originated from an adult in good health. Each CDR3 is given with its conserved first and last residue. D genes are given only for firm matches. Expanded clones get a size class; other rows say once, few or many, or leave the size out.

v_call: TRBV2
clone_size: .
d_call: TRBD1
j_call: TRBJ1-2
cdr3_nt: TGTGCCAATCGTCAGGGGGAGGCCTATGGCTACACCTTC
cdr3_aa: CANRQGEAYGYTF

v_call: TRBV3-1/TRBV3-2
clone_size: .
d_call: .
j_call: TRBJ2-5
cdr3_nt: TGTGCCAGCAGCGCCCGGGACGGAGAGACCCAGTACTTC
cdr3_aa: CASSARDGETQYF

v_call: TRBV6-1
clone_size: once
d_call: .
j_call: TRBJ2-7
cdr3_nt: TGTGCCAGCAGTGACCAGGGTTACGAGCAGTACTTC
cdr3_aa: CASSDQGYEQYF

v_call: TRBV7-2
clone_size: few
d_call: .
j_call: TRBJ1-3
cdr3_nt: TGTGCCAGCAGCTTAGCAACCGGAAACACCATATATTTT
cdr3_aa: CASSLATGNTIYF

v_call: TRBV12-3/TRBV12-4
clone_size: .
d_call: TRBD2
j_call: TRBJ2-2
cdr3_nt: TGTGCCAGCAGTCGGGGGGAGACCGGGGAGCTGTTTTTT
cdr3_aa: CASSRGETGELFF

v_call: TRBV12-3/TRBV12-4
clone_size: .
d_call: .
j_call: TRBJ2-5
cdr3_nt: TGTGCCAGCAGTTTACTCGCAGGGGAGACCCAGTACTTC
cdr3_aa: CASSLLAGETQYF

v_call: TRBV6-5
clone_size: .
d_call: .
j_call: TRBJ2-2
cdr3_nt: TGTGCCAGCTGGGGGACATCGAACACCGGGGAGCTGTTTTTT
cdr3_aa: CASWGTSNTGELFF

v_call: TRBV2
clone_size: .
d_call: .
j_call: TRBJ1-5
cdr3_nt: TGTGCCAGCAGAGCATACACAGGGTCCAATCAGCCCCAGCATTTT
cdr3_aa: CASRAYTGSNQPQHF

v_call: TRBV4-3
clone_size: .
d_call: .
j_call: TRBJ2-3
cdr3_nt: TGCGCCAGCAGCCAAGCCGCCTTACCCACAGATACGCAGTATTTT
cdr3_aa: CASSQAALPTDTQYF

v_call: TRBV5-1
clone_size: .
d_call: .
j_call: TRBJ2-1
cdr3_nt: TGCGCCAGCAGCTTTACGAGCGGCACCTACAATGAGCAGTTCTTC
cdr3_aa: CASSFTSGTYNEQFF

v_call: TRBV28
clone_size: .
d_call: .
j_call: TRBJ2-5
cdr3_nt: TGTGCCAGCGGGGGAGAGTACCAAGAGACCCAGTACTTC
cdr3_aa: CASGGEYQETQYF

v_call: TRBV7-2
clone_size: .
d_call: TRBD2
j_call: TRBJ2-2
cdr3_nt: TGTGCCAGCAGCTTGTCGCGGGGGACGAACACCGGGGAGCTGTTTTTT
cdr3_aa: CASSLSRGTNTGELFF

v_call: TRBV29-1
clone_size: .
d_call: .
j_call: TRBJ2-2
cdr3_nt: TGCAGCGTTGAACTAGCCGGGAGGCTGTTTTTT
cdr3_aa: CSVELAGRLFF

v_call: TRBV4-3
clone_size: .
d_call: .
j_call: TRBJ1-6
cdr3_nt: TGCGCCAGCAGCCATCGAGGCCAGGCCCCCCTCCACTTT
cdr3_aa: CASSHRGQAPLHF

v_call: TRBV18
clone_size: .
d_call: .
j_call: TRBJ2-3
cdr3_nt: TGTGCCAGCTCACCACCGAAATCAGATACGCAGTATTTT
cdr3_aa: CASSPPKSDTQYF